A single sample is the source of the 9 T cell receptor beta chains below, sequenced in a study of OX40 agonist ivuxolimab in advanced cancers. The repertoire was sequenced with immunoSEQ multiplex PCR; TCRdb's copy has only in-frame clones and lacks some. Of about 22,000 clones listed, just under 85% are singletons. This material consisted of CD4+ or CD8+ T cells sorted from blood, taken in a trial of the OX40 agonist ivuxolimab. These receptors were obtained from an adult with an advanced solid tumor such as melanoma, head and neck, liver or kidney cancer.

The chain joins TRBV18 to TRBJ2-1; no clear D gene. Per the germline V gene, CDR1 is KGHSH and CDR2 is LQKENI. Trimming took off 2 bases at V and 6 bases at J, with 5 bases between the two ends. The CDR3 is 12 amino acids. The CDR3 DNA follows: TGTGCCAGCTCACCAACGACCAATGAGCAGTTCTTC. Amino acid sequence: CASSPTTNEQFF. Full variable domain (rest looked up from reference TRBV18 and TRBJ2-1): NAGVMQNPRHLVRRRGQEARLRCSPMKGHSHVYWYRQLPEEGLKFMVYLQKENIIDESGMPKERFSAEFPKEGPSILRIQQVVRGDSAAYFCASSPTTNEQFFGPGTRLTVL.

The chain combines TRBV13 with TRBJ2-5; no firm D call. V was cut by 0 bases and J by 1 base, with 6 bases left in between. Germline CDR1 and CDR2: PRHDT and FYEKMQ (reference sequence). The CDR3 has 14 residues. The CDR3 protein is CASSLGAGQETQYF. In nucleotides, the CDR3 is TGTGCCAGCAGCTTAGGGGCAGGCCAAGAGACCCAGTACTTC.

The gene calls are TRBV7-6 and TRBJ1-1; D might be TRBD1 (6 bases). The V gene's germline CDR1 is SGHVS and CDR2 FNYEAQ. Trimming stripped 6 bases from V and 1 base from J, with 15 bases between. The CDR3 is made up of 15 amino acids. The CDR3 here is CASSSPGGPNTEAFF. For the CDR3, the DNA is TGTGCCAGCAGTTCGCCTGGGGGCCCGAACACTGAAGCTTTCTTT.

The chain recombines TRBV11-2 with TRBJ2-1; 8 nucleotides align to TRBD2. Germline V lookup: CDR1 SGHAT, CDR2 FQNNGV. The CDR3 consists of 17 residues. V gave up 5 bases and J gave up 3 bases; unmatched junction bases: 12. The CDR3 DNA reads TGTGCCAGCAGCCCCACGGTAGCGGGAATTGGCTACAATGAGCAGTTCTTC. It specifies CASSPTVAGIGYNEQFF.

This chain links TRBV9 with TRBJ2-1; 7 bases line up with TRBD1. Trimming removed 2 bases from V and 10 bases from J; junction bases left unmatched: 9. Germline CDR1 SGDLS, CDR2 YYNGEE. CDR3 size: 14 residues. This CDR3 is CASSVRGRPEEQFF. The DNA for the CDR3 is TGTGCCAGCAGCGTGAGGGGGCGCCCGGAAGAGCAGTTCTTC.

The CDR3 DNA follows: TGTGCCAGCAGCGTAGGACGAAACACTGAAGCTTTCTTT. Translation: CASSVGRNTEAFF. The chain links TRBV7-9 to TRBJ1-1; D gene uncertain. V lost 5 bases and J lost 2, with 9 bases in between. Germline V gene sequence: CDR1 SEHNR, CDR2 FQNEAQ (reference sequence). The CDR3 covers 13 residues.

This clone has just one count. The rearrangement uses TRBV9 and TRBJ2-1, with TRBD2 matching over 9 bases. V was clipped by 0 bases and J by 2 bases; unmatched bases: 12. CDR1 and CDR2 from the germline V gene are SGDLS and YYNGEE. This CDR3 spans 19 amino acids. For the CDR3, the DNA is TGTGCCAGCAGCGTAGAAGGGTATGCTAGCGGGGCTCCCTACAATGAGCAGTTCTTC. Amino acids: CASSVEGYASGAPYNEQFF.

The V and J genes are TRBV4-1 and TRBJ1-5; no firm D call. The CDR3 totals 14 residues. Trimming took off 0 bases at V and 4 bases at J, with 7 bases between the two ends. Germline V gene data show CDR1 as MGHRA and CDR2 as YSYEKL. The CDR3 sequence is CASSQDQGNQPQHF. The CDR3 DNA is TGCGCCAGCAGCCAAGATCAAGGGAATCAGCCCCAGCATTTT.

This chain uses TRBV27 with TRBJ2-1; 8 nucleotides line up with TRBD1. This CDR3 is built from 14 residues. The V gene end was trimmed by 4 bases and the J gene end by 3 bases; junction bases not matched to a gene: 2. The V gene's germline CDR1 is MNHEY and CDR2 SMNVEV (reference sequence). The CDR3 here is CASSYDRGYNEQFF. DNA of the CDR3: TGTGCCAGCAGTTACGACAGGGGCTACAATGAGCAGTTCTTC.